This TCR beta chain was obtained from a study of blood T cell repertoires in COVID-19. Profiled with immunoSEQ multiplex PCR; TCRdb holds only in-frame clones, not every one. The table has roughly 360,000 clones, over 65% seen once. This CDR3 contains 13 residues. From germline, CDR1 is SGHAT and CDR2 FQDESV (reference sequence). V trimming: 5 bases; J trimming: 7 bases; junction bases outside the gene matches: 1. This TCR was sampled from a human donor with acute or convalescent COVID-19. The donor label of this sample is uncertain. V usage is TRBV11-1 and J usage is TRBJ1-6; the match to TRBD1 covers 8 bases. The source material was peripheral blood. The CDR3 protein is CASSRTGNSPLHF. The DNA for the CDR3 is TGTGCCAGCAGCCGGACAGGGAATTCACCCCTCCACTTT.